This T cell receptor beta chain was documented in a study of blood T cell repertoires in COVID-19. Study in general: T cells, B-cell-depleted T cells, or PBMCs supplied cDNA or gDNA.

Study processing details: Estimation of nucleated cell counts relied on the amplification of reference gene primers. Here immunoSEQ multiplex PCR was the method, and the copy in TCRdb shows in-frame clones only, minus some. Clone size and the V and J calls come from that table; the DNA yielded D and trimming. The sample shows roughly 50,000 clones, approximately 87% of them seen only once. Germline values: CDR1 SGHRS, CDR2 YFSETQ. Trimming pared 5 bases from V and 5 bases from J, leaving 9 bases between. The CDR3 loop spans 12 amino acids. This clonotype was sampled from a human donor in a cohort sampled during active COVID-19. The V gene is TRBV5-1, the J gene TRBJ2-3, with D possibly matching TRBD1 (6 bases). Sequenced input: peripheral blood. CDR3 in DNA: TGCGCCAGCAGGAAACAGGGAGATACGCAGTATTTT. Encoded protein: CASRKQGDTQYF.